This T cell receptor (beta chain) came from a study of cytomegalovirus exposure and HLA in healthy donors (dated by TCRdb to 2017 to 2019). For the study in its entirety: An earlier analysis of some 500 of the donors reported about 290 Gb of sequence data and 100 million to 130 million unique TCR beta sequences from about 200 million T cells. An earlier analysis of some 500 of the donors used high-throughput TCR beta sequencing to judge whether each TCR beta V gene segment behaved as functional or pseudogenic. In a later genetic analysis, genome-wide SNP genotypes for about 60% of the 666 donors were used, and that subset was treated as a discovery cohort. The T cell repertoires of several hundred subjects were profiled by immunosequencing and related to cytomegalovirus serostatus. The study aimed to test whether signatures of past pathogen exposure could be identified by cataloging public T cell receptors. The genetic ancestry cluster associated with self-reported Caucasian donors included 81% of the 300 to 450 genotyped donors. Roughly 5 DR-DQ haplotypes were handled as single units for association and clustering, since linkage in the cohort was strong. Every repertoire in the discovery cohort had been generated on one and the same sequencing platform. Typing coverage differed by locus: A, B, C, DRB1 and DQB1 were typed in roughly 629-640 donors, DQA1 in roughly 500, DPA1 in 600 to 610, and DPB1 in just under 480. The later analysis used no new phenotypic data to find candidate immune exposures, relying instead on TCR beta sequences and their occurrence across donors. The study combined high-throughput TCR immunosequencing, statistical association of individual TCRs with disease status, and machine learning to predict cytomegalovirus infection status. An early release that covered several hundred HLA-typed donors contained approximately 300 gigabases of sequencing data and 75 million to 100 million unique TCR sequences. A later analysis re-examined previously published TCR beta repertoires from about 700 donors and added high-resolution HLA genotyping to investigate patterns of TCR occurrence. HLA typing covered class I and class II loci at four-digit resolution. Along with the roughly 610-subject first cohort, a separate validation cohort of over 90 different subjects was used. Among about 400 genotyped donors of the cohort, an average of about 220,000 unique TCR beta nucleotide sequences was sequenced per donor, of which 15% to 20% were non-productive. Alongside the repertoire data, information on donor age, sex, ethnicity and CMV serostatus was compiled.

Results and caveats for the whole study, not just this receptor: According to a later genetic analysis, donors in an Asian-associated ancestry cluster had fewer N-insertions in productive TCRs than the roughly 670-donor mean. Because some donors lacked HLA typing at each locus, the association tests relied only on the typed subset. An association between a missense DCLRE1C variant and V-gene and J-gene trimming of TCR beta chains was found in a later genetic analysis and replicated in an independent cohort. A further reported finding was that TCR beta sequences accurately predicted the HLA-A and HLA-B alleles for most subjects in the first cohort. The study gave a list of more than 150 TCR beta chains associated with cytomegalovirus. Because the 87-base-pair reads could not distinguish some IMGT-functional V segments, including TRBV6-2 and TRBV6-3, those segments were excluded. The classifier was reported to diagnose cytomegalovirus status with high specificity and sensitivity in both the original and validation cohorts. In a later analysis, several top co-occurrence clusters were reported to appear linked to parvovirus B19, influenza, CMV and Epstein-Barr virus. In vitro tests confirmed that three of the cytomegalovirus-associated TCR beta chains recognize cytomegalovirus antigens. Only TCR beta chains were sequenced in this cohort, and the absence of alpha or paired-chain data limited detectable features. The sequencing pipeline was judged likely to have produced a cluster of highly shared sequence variants as a technical artifact. The only immune exposure information available for the cohort was CMV serostatus. Most CMV-associated TCR beta chains appeared to be HLA-restricted in a later analysis, and the HLA associations seemed to be driven largely by CMV exposure. A later analysis associated about 17,000 TCR beta sequences with specific HLA alleles at a false discovery rate of 0.05. When HLA alleles, especially DR and DQ, strongly co-occurred, attributing TCR associations to individual alleles was difficult. The authors suggested that the approach could potentially be generalized to other disease states and immunological phenotypes. Compared with equally common non-associated chains, HLA-associated TCR beta chains in a later analysis were more clonally expanded and had lower generation probabilities. Because counts were too low, around 18 rarely observed V segments, including chromosome 9 orphons, were left out of the earlier analysis of over 550 of the donors. In an earlier analysis of more than 500 of the donors, most TCR beta V segments appeared in productive rearrangements about 87% or about 30% of the time, broadly matching IMGT annotations. Linkage disequilibrium might explain the correlated functional status among segregating V segments, but an unknown experimental factor could not be excluded. Sequencing depth was assumed to be roughly uniform across donors in the presence/absence analyses, though that assumption may not hold. Most TCR sequences were observed very rarely across donors, whereas some public TCRs were present in many individuals. In a later analysis, the rate of TCR association differed among HLA loci, with DRB1 alleles having the most associated TCRs and HLA-C alleles having the fewest.

The CDR3 goes from the cysteine to the phenylalanine over 17 residues. The read is trimmed to its CDR3 DNA, 51 bases read in frame from base 1. Trimming at the junction amounts to 2 bases on V and 0 bases on J, and the germline ends lie 16 bases apart. In the germline V gene, CDR1 corresponds to SGHTS and CDR2 to YDEGEE. Libraries were built with the immunoSEQ multiplex PCR assay. The multiplex PCR relied on a mix of 60 forward primers for TCR Vbeta segments and 13 reverse primers for TCR Jbeta segments. The CDR3 region of rearranged TCR beta genes was amplified from genomic DNA by a multiplex PCR assay. The amplified TCR beta libraries were sequenced on the Illumina HiSeq System as 87-base-pair reads. The source study handled its data this way. In a later analysis, approximately 74 million unique TCR beta chains were counted across the 650 to 750 repertoires, and some 10 million of these chains were shared by at least two donors. Raw reads were error-corrected and collapsed into unique sequences by a nearest-neighbor algorithm in which closely related sequences were merged to remove PCR and sequencing errors. V, D and J gene segments were assigned by aligning CDR3 sequences to IMGT reference sequences. Each retained sequence needed at least a six-nucleotide match to both a V gene segment and a J gene segment. Rearrangements were called productive when the CDR3 lacked stop codons and stayed in frame with V and J; all others were non-productive. CDR3 was defined according to IMGT convention as the region running from the second conserved V-encoded cysteine to the conserved J-encoded phenylalanine. In an earlier analysis of more than 550 of the donors, sequences lacking an unambiguous match to a single V gene segment were excluded. An earlier analysis of about 600 of the donors called V segments functional above 56.7% productive rearrangements and segregating when the between-donor standard deviation exceeded 5%. A statistical classification framework was developed to diagnose cytomegalovirus status using the catalog of TCR beta chain sequences. In a later analysis, V and J genes were assigned by comparing TCR nucleotide sequences against IMGT/GENE-DB human TR gene sequences. In a later analysis, CDR3 sequences and most-parsimonious VDJ recombination scenarios were assigned using the TCRdist pipeline. In a later analysis, each TCR beta chain was defined by its CDR3 amino acid sequence together with its V-gene family, and reads lacking a unique V-gene family were excluded. In a later analysis, approximately 640 highly shared, low-generation-probability nucleotide sequences were removed to address suspected cross-contamination and a sequencing artifact. A later analysis calculated a clonal expansion index for each public chain from normalized within-repertoire ranks of inferred template counts. In a later analysis, generation probabilities were computed using a VDJ recombination model fitted to out-of-frame rearrangements, and the results were checked against IGoR. Hypergeometric tests were used in a later analysis to score TCR-TCR, TCR-HLA and TCR-CMV co-occurrence, with a repertoire-size bias correction applied to the TCR pairs. A later analysis estimated false discovery rates by permuting HLA or CMV assignments 20 times. A later analysis grouped co-occurring TCRs with DBSCAN, adding TCRdist sequence similarity when clustering within HLA-allele-positive subsets. Repertoires with fewer than 30,000 or more than 120,000 public chains, plus five repertoires with anomalous nucleotide sharing, were excluded from co-occurrence clustering. TCRdb retrieved this table from immuneACCESS and kept in-frame rearrangements only. Not all clones are present; in checked studies, unresolved V genes account for under half, and no reason is known for the remainder. V and J calls and clone size are those listed in that table; D and trimming were worked out from the DNA. Recorded for this sample are about 83,000 clones; about four fifths of them occurred a single time. The ten largest clones represent about 2% of the sample.

With regard to this clone: Its antigen specificity is not known. The sample holds no much larger clone one base away, and base qualities are not on file.

The cohort consisted of some 670 healthy bone marrow donors. At the time of sampling, all cohort members were nominally healthy, though unrecorded immune exposures were likely present. The donor tested CMV seronegative and was one of the 352 seronegative cohort members. Each donor provided a peripheral blood sample, and peripheral blood mononuclear cells were used for TCR beta sequencing. The Qiagen DNeasy Blood Extraction Kit was used to extract genomic DNA from the blood cell samples. Here the chain combines TRBV5-8 and TRBJ2-3; possibly the D gene is TRBD2, per 5 matching bases. The source material was PBMCs. This sequence originates from a woman younger than 45 in good health and CMV-seronegative. The sequenced DNA is TGTGCCAGCAGCTTAGGACTCTCCCCCAGAAGCACAGATACGCAGTATTTT. Its protein is CASSLGLSPRSTDTQYF.